Sequencing of this T cell receptor (beta chain) was carried out in a study of cytomegalovirus exposure and HLA in healthy donors. About the research overall: Earlier, about 179 million T cells were analyzed, and approximately 110 million unique TCR beta sequences were found among them.

With respect to this clone: Its antigen remains unidentified.

Those who donated were healthy bone marrow donors. In the PCR, 60 Vbeta and 13 Jbeta primers were used. TCRdb's table, derived via immunoSEQ multiplex PCR, lists solely in-frame clones and lacks some. The profile shows under 200,000 clones, over 70% of them singletons. V was pared by 1 base and J by 13 bases, with 13 bases between. CDR3 size: 12 residues. Per germline, CDR1 SGHTA and CDR2 FQGNSA. General study results and limits: Later on, analysis showed that most CMV-associated TCR beta chains appeared to be HLA-restricted. CMV serostatus stood as the only immune exposure information on hand.

The sequence derives from a young man in good health and CMV-seropositive. What was sequenced was PBMCs. The V and J genes are TRBV7-2 and TRBJ2-5; maybe TRBD1 (6 bases). The CDR3, as DNA: TGTGCCAGCAGCTTAGGGGACAAGAATCGGTACTTC. Its protein is CASSLGDKNRYF.